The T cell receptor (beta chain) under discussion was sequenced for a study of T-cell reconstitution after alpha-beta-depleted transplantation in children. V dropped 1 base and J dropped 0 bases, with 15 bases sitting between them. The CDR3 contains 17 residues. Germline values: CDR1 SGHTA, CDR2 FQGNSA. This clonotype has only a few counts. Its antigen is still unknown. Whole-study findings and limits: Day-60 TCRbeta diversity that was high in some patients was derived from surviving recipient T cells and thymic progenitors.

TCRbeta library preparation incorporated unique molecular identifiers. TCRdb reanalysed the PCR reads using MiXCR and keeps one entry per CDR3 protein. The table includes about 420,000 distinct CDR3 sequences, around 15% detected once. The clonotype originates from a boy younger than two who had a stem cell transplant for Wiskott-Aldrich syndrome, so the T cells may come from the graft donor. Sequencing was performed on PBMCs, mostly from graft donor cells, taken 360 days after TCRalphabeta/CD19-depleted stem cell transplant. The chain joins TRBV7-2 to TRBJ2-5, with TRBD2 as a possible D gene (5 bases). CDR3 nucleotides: TGTGCCAGCAGCTTAGTCGGGCGGGCGTATGACCAAGAGACCCAGTACTTC. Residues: CASSLVGRAYDQETQYF.